The TCR beta chain under discussion was sequenced for a study of blood T cell repertoires in COVID-19. Researchers sorted participants into cohorts using their self-reported clinical history. The V gene lost 3 bases and the J gene lost 3 bases, with 6 bases spanning the gap. Germline V gives CDR1 SGHDT, CDR2 YYEEEE. The CDR3 consists of 12 residues. In the source study's methods: Reference gene primers were amplified, and this amplification served to estimate nucleated cell counts. TCRdb keeps only in-frame clones here, not all; method: immunoSEQ multiplex PCR. From that table come the V and J calls and clone size; the DNA was used to work out D and trimming. The table records approximately 290,000 clones, 80% to 90% of them present only once.

The sequence came from a young woman who had recovered from COVID-19. The chain has TRBV5-6 and TRBJ2-5; perhaps TRBD2 as D (5 bases). Material for sequencing was PBMCs or T cells enriched from blood (not recorded which). In nucleotides, the CDR3 is TGTGCCAGCAGCTCCGGGAAAGAGACCCAGTACTTC. This sequence encodes CASSSGKETQYF.